The 15 T cell receptor beta chains presented below share a single source sample, sequenced in a study of identical twins. TCRdb analysed the 5' RACE reads with MiXCR anew, one entry per CDR3 protein. The data hold fewer than 650,000 distinct CDR3 sequences, with 7% to 7.5% observed a single time. These same records also appear under a second study, on yellow fever vaccine responses in identical twins.

The material sequenced was PBMCs. These receptors all come from a woman aged 18-30 years in good health.

This clonotype occurred many times. The rearrangement joins TRBV7-2 to TRBJ2-1, with 7 bases identical to TRBD2. The germline gives CDR1 SGHTA, CDR2 FQGNSA. The CDR3 extends over 15 amino acids. Germline trimming cut 0 bases from V and 5 bases from J; bases unmatched to any gene: 4. CDR3 in amino acids: CASSLAASGNNEQFF. CDR3 sequence (DNA): TGTGCCAGCAGCTTAGCCGCTAGCGGTAACAATGAGCAGTTCTTC.

The genes are TRBV15 and TRBJ2-2; TRBD2 agrees at 11 bases. The V and J ends lost 0 bases and 6 bases, in that order; junction bases with no gene match: 6. CDR3 length: 17 residues. In germline, CDR1 is LNHNV, CDR2 YYDKDF (reference sequence). The chain's CDR3 is CATSRDRTSGSPGELFF. Written as DNA, the CDR3 is TGTGCCACCAGCAGAGATAGGACTAGCGGGTCCCCCGGGGAGCTGTTTTTT.

The V and J genes are TRBV7-2 and TRBJ2-2; 11 bases match TRBD2. V gave up 11 bases and J gave up 4 bases; unmatched junction bases: 9. Germline values: CDR1 SGHTA, CDR2 FQGNSA. The CDR3 consists of 15 residues. The CDR3 region is CACKPLAGGTGELFF. Written as DNA, the CDR3 is TGTGCCTGCAAGCCCCTAGCGGGAGGCACCGGGGAGCTGTTTTTT.

This clonotype was detected a few times. The V gene is TRBV28, the J gene TRBJ2-1; 12 bases are shared with TRBD2. The CDR3 is 14 amino acids. In germline, CDR1 is MDHEN, CDR2 SYDVKM. Losses at the gene ends were 6 bases for V and 8 bases for J; bases not matched to a gene: 5. This chain's CDR3 is CASRRTSGTYEQFF. CDR3 sequence (DNA): TGTGCCAGCAGACGGACTAGCGGGACCTATGAGCAGTTCTTC.

This clonotype was counted ten times or more. The rearrangement joins TRBV2 to TRBJ2-6; D is undetermined. Germline V gene lookup returns CDR1 SNHLY and CDR2 FYNNEI. CDR3 length equals 14 residues. The V and J ends lost 1 base and 0 bases respectively, with 1 base between them. This chain's CDR3 is CASSEVSGANVLTF. The CDR3 DNA reads as TGTGCCAGCAGTGAAGTCTCTGGGGCCAACGTCCTGACTTTC.

This chain links TRBV3-1 with TRBJ2-1; TRBD2 matches at 7 bases. This CDR3 is 14 amino acids long. The junction had 7 bases not matched to a gene; V was cut back by 5 bases and J by 6 bases. Germline loops: CDR1 LGHDT, CDR2 YNNKEL (reference sequence). CDR3 nucleotide sequence: TGTGCCAGCAGCACAGGACTAGTGGCCAATGAGCAGTTCTTC. This sequence encodes CASSTGLVANEQFF.

The rearrangement uses TRBV20-1 and TRBJ2-7, with a possible D match to TRBD2 (5 bases). This CDR3 contains 15 residues. Between the trimmed V and J ends, which lost 6 bases and 0 bases, there was a span of 18 bases. Germline CDR1 DFQATT, CDR2 SNEGSKA (reference sequence). This chain's CDR3 is CSASRGPGSSYEQYV. As DNA, the CDR3 is TGCAGTGCGAGTCGGGGTCCGGGAAGCTCCTACGAGCAGTACGTC.

This chain joins TRBV20-1 and TRBJ2-7; TRBD2 agrees at 11 bases. The junction had 7 bases not matched to a gene; V was cut back by 6 bases and J by 6 bases. The CDR3 is made up of 13 amino acids. Germline values: CDR1 DFQATT, CDR2 SNEGSKA (reference sequence). The CDR3 sequence: CSAFSGGASEQYV. CDR3 coding DNA: TGCAGTGCATTTAGCGGGGGGGCCTCCGAGCAGTACGTC.

A few counts support this clonotype. This sequence joins TRBV15 and TRBJ2-1; 12 bases match TRBD2. CDR3 length: 14 residues. Trimming at V came to 8 bases and at J to 6 bases, leaving 5 bases not matched to a gene. CDR1 is LNHNV, CDR2 YYDKDF, per germline (reference sequence). This CDR3 is CATSTSGSPNEQFF. In DNA, the CDR3 is TGTGCCACCTCGACTAGCGGGAGCCCCAATGAGCAGTTCTTC.

This clonotype was detected many times. V is TRBV25-1 and J is TRBJ2-1; D remains ambiguous. CDR3 size: 14 residues. Deletions cut 10 bases from V and 0 bases from J, with 13 bases between. The germline V gene has CDR1 MGHDK and CDR2 SYGVNS. The CDR3, as DNA: TGTGCCACCTCCTGGGGAAGCTCCTACAATGAGCAGTTCTTC. Translating it yields CATSWGSSYNEQFF.

In its sample, this clonotype was seen a few times. The chain uses TRBV11-1 and TRBJ2-7, with 8 nucleotides matching TRBD2. V shed 2 bases, J shed 0 bases, and the junction held 12 bases outside the gene matches. The CDR3 contains 18 residues. The germline V gene has CDR1 SGHAT and CDR2 FQDESV (reference sequence). The CDR3 sequence is CASSLFKISGTSSYEQYF. In DNA, the CDR3 is TGTGCCAGCAGCTTATTTAAGATTAGCGGGACAAGCTCCTACGAGCAGTACTTC.

This clonotype was observed a few times. V gene TRBV6-1 combines with J gene TRBJ2-1; TRBD2 agrees at 7 bases. V lost 6 bases to trimming and J lost 2 bases; unmatched junction nucleotides: 7. The length of the CDR3 is 15 residues. The germline V gene has CDR1 MNHNS and CDR2 SASEGT. The CDR3 nucleotides read TGTGCCAGCAGCGGCGGACGGGAGGCCTACAATGAGCAGTTCTTC. This codes for CASSGGREAYNEQFF.

This clonotype occurred many times. This chain links TRBV12-3 or TRBV12-4 with TRBJ1-5; weak D call: TRBD1 (5 bases). V was trimmed by 6 bases and J by 8 bases, leaving 14 bases between them. The CDR3 extends over 13 amino acids. CDR3 in amino acids: CASSLGGGEPQHF. The DNA for the CDR3 is TGTGCCAGCAGCCTTGGCGGGGGTGAGCCCCAGCATTTT.

The table lists this clonotype with many counts. V and J are TRBV10-3 and TRBJ2-7; 12 bases line up with TRBD1. V lost 10 bases, J lost 5 bases, and 12 bases stayed unmatched. The CDR3 spans 15 residues. CDR1 and CDR2 from the germline V gene are ENHRY and SYGVKD. The CDR3 protein is CATKMGQGAYHEQYV. CDR3 coding DNA: TGTGCCACCAAAATGGGACAGGGGGCTTATCACGAGCAGTACGTC.

This clonotype was seen ten or more times. The gene calls are TRBV24-1 and TRBJ2-3, with D perhaps TRBD1 (6 bases). Between the trimmed V and J ends, which lost 5 bases and 0 bases, there was a span of 8 bases. CDR3 length: 14 residues. Germline assignment: CDR1 KGHDR and CDR2 SFDVKD. The CDR3 is CATSVTGSTDTQYF. CDR3 nucleotide sequence: TGTGCCACCAGTGTAACAGGGAGCACAGATACGCAGTATTTT.